This entry features one T cell receptor (beta chain) sequence. PCR employed 60 Vbeta and 13 Jbeta primers. Using immunoSEQ multiplex PCR, the repertoire was profiled, and TCRdb retains in-frame clones only, with some absent. The sample has about 190,000 clones; almost 80% are singletons. This entry belongs to a study of cytomegalovirus exposure and HLA in healthy donors. The V and J ends lost 7 bases and 0 bases respectively, with 10 bases between them. Germline CDR1 MNHEY, CDR2 SVGAGI. This CDR3 spans 15 amino acids. J is TRBJ2-6 and V is TRBV6-5; D remains unclear. Source material: PBMCs. This sequence originates from a young woman in good health and CMV-seronegative. This chain's CDR3 is CASTWATSGANVLTF. The CDR3 DNA reads as TGTGCCAGCACCTGGGCGACCTCTGGGGCCAACGTCCTGACTTTC.